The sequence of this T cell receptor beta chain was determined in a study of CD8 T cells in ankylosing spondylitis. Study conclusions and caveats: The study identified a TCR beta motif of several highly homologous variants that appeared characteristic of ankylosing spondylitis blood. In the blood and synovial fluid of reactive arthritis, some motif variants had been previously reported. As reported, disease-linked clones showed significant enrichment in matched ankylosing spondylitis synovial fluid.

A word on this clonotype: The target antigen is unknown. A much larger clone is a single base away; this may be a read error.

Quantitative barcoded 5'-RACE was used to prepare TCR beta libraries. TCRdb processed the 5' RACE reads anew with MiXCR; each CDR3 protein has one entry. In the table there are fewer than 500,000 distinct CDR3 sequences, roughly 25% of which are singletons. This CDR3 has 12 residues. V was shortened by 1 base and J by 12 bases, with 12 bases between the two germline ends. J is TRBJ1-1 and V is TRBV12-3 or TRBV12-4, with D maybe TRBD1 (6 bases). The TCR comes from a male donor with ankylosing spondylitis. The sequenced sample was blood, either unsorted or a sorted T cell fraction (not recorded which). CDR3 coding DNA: TGTGCCAGCAGTTTAGTGAACAGGGAATCTTTCTTT. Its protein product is CASSLVNRESFF.